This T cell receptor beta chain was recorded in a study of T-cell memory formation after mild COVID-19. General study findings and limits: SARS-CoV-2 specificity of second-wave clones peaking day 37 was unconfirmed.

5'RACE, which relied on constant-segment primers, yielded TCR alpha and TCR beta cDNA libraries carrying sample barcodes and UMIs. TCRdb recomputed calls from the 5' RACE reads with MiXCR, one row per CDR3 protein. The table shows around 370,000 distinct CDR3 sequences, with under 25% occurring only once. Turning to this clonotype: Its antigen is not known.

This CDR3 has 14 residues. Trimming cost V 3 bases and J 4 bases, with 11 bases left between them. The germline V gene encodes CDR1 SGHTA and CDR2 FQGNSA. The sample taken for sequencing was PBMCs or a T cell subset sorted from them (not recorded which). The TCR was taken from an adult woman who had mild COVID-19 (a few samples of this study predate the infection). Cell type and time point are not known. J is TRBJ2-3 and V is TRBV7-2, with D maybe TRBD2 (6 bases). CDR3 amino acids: CASSFGGVPDTQYF. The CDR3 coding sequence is TGTGCCAGCAGCTTTGGCGGGGTCCCAGATACGCAGTATTTT.